This T cell receptor (beta chain) was profiled in a study of blood T cell repertoires in COVID-19. The CDR3 has 14 residues. Trimming took 3 bases from V and 9 from J; bases not matched to a gene: 7. Germline CDR1 reads SGHAT; CDR2 reads FQDESV (reference sequence). Generated by immunoSEQ multiplex PCR, the TCRdb table keeps only in-frame clones and is missing some. In the table there are over 200,000 clones, 85% to 90% of which are singletons. The gene calls are TRBV11-1 and TRBJ2-1, with TRBD2 identical over 8 bases. Sequencing input: PBMCs or T cells enriched from blood (not recorded which). This TCR derives from a young man who had recovered from COVID-19. The CDR3 DNA is TGTGCCAGCAGCTTTGGCGGGGGGAGGATTGAGCAGTTCTTC. Translated: CASSFGGGRIEQFF. Filled out from reference TRBV11-1 and TRBJ2-1, the complete variable domain reads EAEVAQSPRYKITEKSQAVAFWCDPISGHATLYWYRQILGQGPELLVQFQDESVVDDSQLPKDRFSAERLKGVDSTLKIQPAELGDSAMYLCASSFGGGRIEQFFGPGTRLTVL.